Each of the 11 T cell receptor beta chains below was sequenced from the same sample in a study of OX40 agonist ivuxolimab in advanced cancers. Method: immunoSEQ multiplex PCR; TCRdb's copy keeps in-frame clones and lacks some. The sample includes over 45,000 clones, 60% to 80% of them seen just once. The starting material was CD4+ or CD8+ T cells sorted from blood, obtained in a trial of the OX40 agonist ivuxolimab. Receptors were obtained from an adult with an advanced solid tumor such as melanoma, head and neck, liver or kidney cancer.

The chain joins TRBV29-1 to TRBJ1-6, with D possibly being TRBD1 (6 bases). V lost 8 bases and J lost 7, with 18 bases in between. The CDR3 length is 14 residues. Per the germline V gene, CDR1 is SQVTM and CDR2 is ANQGSEA. Here the CDR3 reads CSPTITGRNSPLHF. DNA of the CDR3: TGCAGCCCCACAATCACAGGGCGCAATTCACCCCTCCACTTT.

This chain connects TRBV6-6 to TRBJ1-2, with D possibly matching TRBD1 (6 bases). With 7 bases removed from V and 3 bases from J, the gap between germline ends came to 12 bases. CDR3 length: 13 residues. Germline V gene sequence: CDR1 MNHNY, CDR2 SVGAGI (reference sequence). CDR3 protein: CASTTGQHYGYTF. The DNA for the CDR3 is TGTGCCAGCACTACCGGACAGCACTATGGCTACACCTTC.

This clone has just a few counts. CDR3 coding DNA: TGTGCCAGCAGGGCTGCGGGGGGACGGAACACTGAAGCTTTCTTT. Residues: CASRAAGGRNTEAFF. This rearrangement joins TRBV11-2 to TRBJ1-1; TRBD1 is a possible D gene (5 bases). This CDR3 region has 15 residues. Germline values: CDR1 SGHAT, CDR2 FQNNGV. Trimming cost V 6 bases and J 1 base, with 15 bases left between them. The variable domain in full, completed from reference TRBV11-2 and TRBJ1-1, reads EAGVAQSPRYKIIEKRQSVAFWCNPISGHATLYWYQQILGQGPKLLIQFQNNGVVDDSQLPKDRFSAERLKGVDSTLKIQPAKLEDSAVYLCASRAAGGRNTEAFFGQGTRLTVV.

The chain joins TRBV7-9 to TRBJ1-2; D perhaps matches TRBD1 (5 bases). Trimming left V 3 bases short and J 8 bases short, with 10 bases between. The CDR3 is 12 amino acids. Germline V gene data show CDR1 as SEHNR and CDR2 as FQNEAQ (reference sequence). The CDR3 reads CASSLGEGGYTF. The CDR3 nucleotides read TGTGCCAGCAGCTTGGGGGAGGGCGGCTACACCTTC.

This clone was seen only once. The V gene is TRBV19, the J gene TRBJ1-5; D is ambiguous. This CDR3 is built from 15 residues. The V and J ends lost 7 bases and 3 bases respectively, with 16 bases between them. CDR1 is LNHDA and CDR2 is SQIVND in the germline V gene (reference sequence). The CDR3 protein is CASKSGREYNQPQHF. The CDR3 DNA reads as TGTGCCAGTAAGTCGGGGAGGGAATACAATCAGCCCCAGCATTTT. The whole variable domain, remainder taken from reference TRBV19 and TRBJ1-5, is DGGITQSPKYLFRKEGQNVTLSCEQNLNHDAMYWYRQDPGQGLRLIYYSQIVNDFQKGDIAEGYSVSREKKESFPLTVTSAQKNPTAFYLCASKSGREYNQPQHFGDGTRLSIL.

The rearrangement uses TRBV18 and TRBJ1-2; a possible D gene is TRBD1 (5 bases). Trimming pared 3 bases from V and 0 bases from J, leaving 14 bases between. Germline V CDR1 and CDR2: KGHSH, LQKENI. The CDR3 sequence is 16 residues long. The CDR3 region is CASSPSSTAANYGYTF. As DNA, the CDR3 is TGTGCCAGCTCACCCTCTTCGACAGCAGCTAACTATGGCTACACCTTC.

This clone appeared a few times. This chain links TRBV29-1 with TRBJ1-2; 8 bases line up with TRBD1. V lost 4 bases to trimming and J lost 7 bases; unmatched junction nucleotides: 11. This CDR3 contains 14 residues. Germline V gene sequence: CDR1 SQVTM, CDR2 ANQGSEA. The CDR3 spells CSVAWTGRESGYTF. DNA for the CDR3: TGCAGCGTTGCCTGGACAGGGAGGGAGAGTGGCTACACCTTC.

The CDR3 DNA reads as TGTGCCAGCAGCTTAGGGGGGAGCGGGGAGCTGTTTTTT. Protein product: CASSLGGSGELFF. This chain connects TRBV7-2 to TRBJ2-2; D could derive from TRBD1 or TRBD2 (5 bases each). The CDR3 contains 13 residues. From germline, CDR1 is SGHTA and CDR2 FQGNSA. The V end lost 1 base, the J end lost 7 bases, and 7 bases lay between the germline ends.

This sequence joins TRBV27 and TRBJ2-1, with D possibly matching TRBD2 (7 bases). CDR1 MNHEY and CDR2 SMNVEV come from the germline V gene (reference sequence). Trimming shortened V by 4 bases and J by 9 bases, and 22 bases separated the two germline ends. CDR3 length: 16 amino acids. CDR3 region: CASSSRWGGVSGEQFF. The CDR3 DNA is TGTGCCAGCAGTTCCCGATGGGGGGGCGTATCGGGTGAGCAGTTCTTC.

This chain links TRBV6-5 with TRBJ1-4, with D uncertain. The CDR3 spans 14 residues. Trimming took off 2 bases at V and 5 bases at J, with 9 bases between the two ends. From germline, CDR1 is MNHEY and CDR2 SVGAGI. The CDR3 sequence: CASSYRAGNEKLFF. The CDR3 DNA is TGTGCCAGCAGTTACCGGGCGGGCAATGAAAAACTGTTTTTT.

The chain carries TRBV6-5 and TRBJ1-1, with 11 bases lining up with TRBD1. The V segment lost 6 bases and the J segment 4 bases; nucleotides outside the gene matches: 7. The CDR3 spans 15 residues. Germline V gene lookup returns CDR1 MNHEY and CDR2 SVGAGI. Written as DNA, the CDR3 is TGTGCCAGCAGGGAGGACAGGGGGCAGGTCACTGAAGCTTTCTTT. This encodes CASREDRGQVTEAFF.